Here is one T cell receptor beta chain with its context. Unmatched junction bases numbered 3, after V lost 3 bases and J lost 2 bases. This CDR3 region has 14 residues. CDR1 is SGDLS and CDR2 is YYNGEE in the germline V gene. The authors' processing: Nucleated cell counts were estimated from reference gene primer amplification. Clones were sequenced by immunoSEQ multiplex PCR, and TCRdb holds only the in-frame ones, with some missing. V, J and clone size reflect that table, while D and trimming were determined from the DNA. In the table there are some 290,000 clones, about 90% of which are singletons. The sample belongs to a study of blood T cell repertoires in COVID-19. About the study: Whether acute or convalescent, the COVID-19 samples came from the United States, Italy and Spain. Sample material is recorded as cDNA or gDNA derived from T cells, B-cell-depleted T cells, or PBMCs.

The source of this sequence is a woman in her forties or fifties who had recovered from COVID-19. The V call is TRBV9, the J call TRBJ1-2; TRBD1 matches at 8 bases. Material for sequencing was peripheral blood. The CDR3 DNA sequence: TGTGCCAGCAGCGGACAGGGGAAAAACTATGGCTACACCTTC. It is translated as CASSGQGKNYGYTF.